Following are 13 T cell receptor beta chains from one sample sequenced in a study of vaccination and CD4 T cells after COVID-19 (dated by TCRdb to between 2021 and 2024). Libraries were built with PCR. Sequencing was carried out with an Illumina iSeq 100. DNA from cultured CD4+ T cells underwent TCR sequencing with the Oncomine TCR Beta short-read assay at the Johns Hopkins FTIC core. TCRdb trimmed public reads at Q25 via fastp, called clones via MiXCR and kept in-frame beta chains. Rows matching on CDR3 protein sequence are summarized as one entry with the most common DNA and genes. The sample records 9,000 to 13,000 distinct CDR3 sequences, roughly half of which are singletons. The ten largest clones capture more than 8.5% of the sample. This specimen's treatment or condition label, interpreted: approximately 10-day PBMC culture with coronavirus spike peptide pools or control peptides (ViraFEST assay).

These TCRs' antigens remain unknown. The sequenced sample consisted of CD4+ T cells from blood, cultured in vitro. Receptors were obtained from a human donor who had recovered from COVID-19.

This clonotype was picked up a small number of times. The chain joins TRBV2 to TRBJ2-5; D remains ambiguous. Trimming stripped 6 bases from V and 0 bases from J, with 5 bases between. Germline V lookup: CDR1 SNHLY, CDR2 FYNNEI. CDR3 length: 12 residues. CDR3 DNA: TGTGCCAGCAGGAGGTACCAAGAGACCCAGTACTTC. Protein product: CASRRYQETQYF.

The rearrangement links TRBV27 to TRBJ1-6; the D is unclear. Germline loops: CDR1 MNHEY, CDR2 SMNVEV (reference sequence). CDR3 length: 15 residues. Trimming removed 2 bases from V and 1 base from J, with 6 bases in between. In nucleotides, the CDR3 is TGTGCCAGCAGTTTAACGGGGTCCTATAATTCACCCCTCCACTTT. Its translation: CASSLTGSYNSPLHF.

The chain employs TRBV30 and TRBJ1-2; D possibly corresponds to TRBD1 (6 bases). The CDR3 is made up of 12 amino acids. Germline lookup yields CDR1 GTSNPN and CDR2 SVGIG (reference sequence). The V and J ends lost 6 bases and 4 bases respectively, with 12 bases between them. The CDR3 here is CACGQPIYGYTF. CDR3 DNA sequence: TGTGCCTGCGGACAGCCGATCTATGGCTACACCTTC. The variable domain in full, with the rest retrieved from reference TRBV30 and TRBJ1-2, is SQTIHQWPATLVQPVGSPLSLECTVEGTSNPNLYWYRQAAGRGLQLLFYSVGIGQISSEVPQNLSASRPQDRQFILSSKKLLLSDSGFYLCACGQPIYGYTFGSGTRLTVV.

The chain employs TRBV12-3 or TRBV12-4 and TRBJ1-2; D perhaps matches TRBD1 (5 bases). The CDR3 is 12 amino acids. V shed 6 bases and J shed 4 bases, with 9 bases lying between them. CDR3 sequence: CASRGASYGYTF. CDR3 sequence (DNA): TGTGCCAGCAGAGGGGCGAGCTATGGCTACACCTTC.

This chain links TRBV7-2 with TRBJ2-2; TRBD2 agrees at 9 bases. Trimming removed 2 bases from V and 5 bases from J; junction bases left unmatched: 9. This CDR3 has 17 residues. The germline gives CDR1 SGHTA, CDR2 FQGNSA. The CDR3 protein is CASSLNRLAGLTGELFF. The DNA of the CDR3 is TGTGCCAGCAGCTTAAACCGGCTAGCGGGGTTGACCGGGGAGCTGTTTTTT.

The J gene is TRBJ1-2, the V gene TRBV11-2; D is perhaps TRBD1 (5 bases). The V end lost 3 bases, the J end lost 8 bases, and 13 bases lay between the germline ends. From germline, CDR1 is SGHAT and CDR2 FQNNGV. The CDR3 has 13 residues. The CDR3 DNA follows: TGTGCCAGCAGCTTCGATCAGGGTCGGGGCTACACCTTC. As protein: CASSFDQGRGYTF.

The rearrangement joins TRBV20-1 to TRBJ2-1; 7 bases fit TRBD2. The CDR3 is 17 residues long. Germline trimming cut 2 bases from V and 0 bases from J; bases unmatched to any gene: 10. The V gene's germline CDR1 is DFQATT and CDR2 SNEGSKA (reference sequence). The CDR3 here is CSARLLAVATSYNEQFF. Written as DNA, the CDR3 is TGCAGTGCTAGATTGCTAGCGGTCGCAACCTCCTACAATGAGCAGTTCTTC.

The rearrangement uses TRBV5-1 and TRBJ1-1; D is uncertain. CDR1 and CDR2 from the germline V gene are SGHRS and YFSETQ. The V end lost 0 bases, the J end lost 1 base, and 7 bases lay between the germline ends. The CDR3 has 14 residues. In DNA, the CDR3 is TGCGCCAGCAGCTTGGAGGTCCAGAACACTGAAGCTTTCTTT. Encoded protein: CASSLEVQNTEAFF.

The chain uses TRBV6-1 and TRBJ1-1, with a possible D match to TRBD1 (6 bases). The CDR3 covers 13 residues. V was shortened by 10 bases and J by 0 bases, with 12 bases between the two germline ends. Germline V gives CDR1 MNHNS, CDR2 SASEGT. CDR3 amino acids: CATQGWLNTEAFF. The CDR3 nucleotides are TGTGCCACGCAGGGGTGGTTGAACACTGAAGCTTTCTTT.

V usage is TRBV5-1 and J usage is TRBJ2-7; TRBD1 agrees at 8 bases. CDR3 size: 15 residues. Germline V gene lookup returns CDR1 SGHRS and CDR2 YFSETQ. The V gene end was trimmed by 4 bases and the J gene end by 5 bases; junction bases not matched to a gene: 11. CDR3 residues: CASSPESGTGNEQYF. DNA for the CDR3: TGCGCCAGCAGCCCTGAGTCCGGGACAGGCAACGAGCAGTACTTC.

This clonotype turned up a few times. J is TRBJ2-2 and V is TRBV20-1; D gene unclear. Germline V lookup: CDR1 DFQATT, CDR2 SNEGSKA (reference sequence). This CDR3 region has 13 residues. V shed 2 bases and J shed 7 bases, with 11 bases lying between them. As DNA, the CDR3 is TGCAGTGCTAGACCCCCCGAGAGCGGGGAGCTGTTTTTT. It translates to CSARPPESGELFF.

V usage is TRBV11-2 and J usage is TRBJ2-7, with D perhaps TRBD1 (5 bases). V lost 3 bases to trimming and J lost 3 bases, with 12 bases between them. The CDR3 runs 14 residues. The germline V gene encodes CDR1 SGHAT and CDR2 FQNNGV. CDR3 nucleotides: TGTGCCAGCAGCTTCGACAGTGCCCTCTACGAGCAGTACTTC. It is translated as CASSFDSALYEQYF. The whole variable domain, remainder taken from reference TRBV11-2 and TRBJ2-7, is EAGVAQSPRYKIIEKRQSVAFWCNPISGHATLYWYQQILGQGPKLLIQFQNNGVVDDSQLPKDRFSAERLKGVDSTLKIQPAKLEDSAVYLCASSFDSALYEQYFGPGTRLTVT.

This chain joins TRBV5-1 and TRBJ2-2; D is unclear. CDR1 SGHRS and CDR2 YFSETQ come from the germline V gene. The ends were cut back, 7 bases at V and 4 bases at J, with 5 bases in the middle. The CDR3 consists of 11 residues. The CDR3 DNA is TGCGCCAGCCACATCACCGGGGAGCTGTTTTTT. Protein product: CASHITGELFF.